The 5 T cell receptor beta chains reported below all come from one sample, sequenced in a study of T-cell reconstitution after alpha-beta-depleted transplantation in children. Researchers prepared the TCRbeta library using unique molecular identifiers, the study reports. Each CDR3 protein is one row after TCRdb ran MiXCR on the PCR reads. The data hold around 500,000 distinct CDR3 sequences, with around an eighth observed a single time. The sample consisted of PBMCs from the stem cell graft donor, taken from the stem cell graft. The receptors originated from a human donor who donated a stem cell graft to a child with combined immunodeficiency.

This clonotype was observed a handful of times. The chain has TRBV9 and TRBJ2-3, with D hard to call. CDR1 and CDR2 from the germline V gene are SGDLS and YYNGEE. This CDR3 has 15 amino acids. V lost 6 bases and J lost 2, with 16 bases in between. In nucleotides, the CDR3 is TGTGCCAGCACCCCCAGAGGCCTATTCACAGATACGCAGTATTTT. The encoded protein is CASTPRGLFTDTQYF. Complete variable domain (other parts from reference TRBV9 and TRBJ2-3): DSGVTQTPKHLITATGQRVTLRCSPRSGDLSVYWYQQSLDQGLQFLIQYYNGEERAKGNILERFSAQQFPDLHSELNLSSLELGDSALYFCASTPRGLFTDTQYFGPGTRLTVL.

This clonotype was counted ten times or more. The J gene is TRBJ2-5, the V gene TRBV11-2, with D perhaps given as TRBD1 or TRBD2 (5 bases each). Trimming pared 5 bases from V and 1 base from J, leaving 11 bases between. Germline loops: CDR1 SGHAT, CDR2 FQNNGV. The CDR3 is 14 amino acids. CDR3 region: CASSPRGTQETQYF. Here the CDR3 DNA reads TGTGCCAGCAGCCCCCGAGGGACCCAAGAGACCCAGTACTTC.

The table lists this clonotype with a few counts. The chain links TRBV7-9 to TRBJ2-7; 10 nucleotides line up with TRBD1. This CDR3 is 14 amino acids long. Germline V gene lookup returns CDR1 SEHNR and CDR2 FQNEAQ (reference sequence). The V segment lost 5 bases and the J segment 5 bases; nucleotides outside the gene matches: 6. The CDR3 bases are TGTGCCAGCAGCCCGCCGACAGGGGGCGACGAGCAGTACTTC. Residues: CASSPPTGGDEQYF.

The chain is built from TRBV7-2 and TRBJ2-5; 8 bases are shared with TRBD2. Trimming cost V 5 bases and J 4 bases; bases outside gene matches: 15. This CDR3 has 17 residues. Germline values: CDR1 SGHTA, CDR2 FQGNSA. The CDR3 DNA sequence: TGTGCCAGCAGCCGCCGCTCCGCAAAGGGACTAGGAGAGACCCAGTACTTC. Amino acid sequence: CASSRRSAKGLGETQYF. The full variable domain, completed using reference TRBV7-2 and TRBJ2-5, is GAGVSQSPSNKVTEKGKDVELRCDPISGHTALYWYRQSLGQGLEFLIYFQGNSAPDKSGLPSDRFSAERTGGSVSTLTIQRTQQEDSAVYLCASSRRSAKGLGETQYFGPGTRLLVL.

CDR3 in DNA: TGTGCCAGCAGTTTTAGTAGGGGTAATGAAAAACTGTTTTTT. It codes for CASSFSRGNEKLFF. The V call is TRBV12-3 or TRBV12-4, the J call TRBJ1-4, with TRBD1 as a possible D gene (5 bases). The CDR3 is made up of 14 amino acids. Trimming shortened V by 3 bases and J by 4 bases, and 9 bases separated the two germline ends.